The 31 T cell receptor beta chains reported below all come from one sample, sequenced in a study of shared clonotypes between healthy human individuals. The assay was immunoSEQ multiplex PCR, and TCRdb's table has in-frame clones only and misses some. This table has millions of clones, 90% to 95% appearing once. The sample comprised naive CD4+ T cells sorted from blood. Documented subset: CD45RA+ positively selected. The receptors originated from a man aged 18 to 29 in good health.

The genes are TRBV20-1 and TRBJ1-1, with a tentative D call TRBD1 (6 bases). CDR1 DFQATT and CDR2 SNEGSKA come from the germline V gene (reference sequence). Trimming took 0 bases from V and 8 from J, leaving 7 bases between them. The CDR3 is 11 amino acids. CDR3 in amino acids: CSARDTGEAFF. DNA of the CDR3: TGCAGTGCTAGAGATACAGGGGAAGCTTTCTTT.

The chain combines TRBV18 with TRBJ1-4; 9 bases match TRBD1. The CDR3 runs to 17 residues. Germline CDR1 KGHSH, CDR2 LQKENI. J lost 7 bases, V lost 3 bases, and 12 bases had no gene match. CDR3 in amino acids: CASSPGTGYPSAEKLFF. The CDR3 coding sequence is TGTGCCAGCTCACCCGGGACAGGGTACCCCTCGGCTGAAAAACTGTTTTTT.

V gene TRBV9 combines with J gene TRBJ1-1; D ambiguous. The CDR3 contains 14 residues. From germline, CDR1 is SGDLS and CDR2 YYNGEE. The V end was cut by 2 bases, the J end by 4 bases, with 12 bases between. CDR3 in DNA: TGTGCCAGCAGCGTCTCGGGTCGGGGCACTGAAGCTTTCTTT. Translating it yields CASSVSGRGTEAFF.

The chain links TRBV28 to TRBJ2-2; tentatively, D is TRBD2 (5 bases). Germline assignment: CDR1 MDHEN and CDR2 SYDVKM. Trimming took 7 bases from V and 2 from J, leaving 11 bases between them. The CDR3 is 14 amino acids. In DNA, the CDR3 is TGTGCCAGCACTAGCCTGGGAAACACCGGGGAGCTGTTTTTT. Translated: CASTSLGNTGELFF.

CDR3: CASTPTGTFGKLFF. The CDR3 bases are TGTGCCAGCACCCCGACAGGAACGTTTGGAAAACTGTTTTTT. The rearrangement links TRBV25-1 to TRBJ1-4; D may be TRBD1 (6 bases). V dropped 7 bases and J dropped 10 bases, with 19 bases sitting between them. The CDR3 runs 14 residues. Germline V gives CDR1 MGHDK, CDR2 SYGVNS.

The J gene is TRBJ1-3, the V gene TRBV28; 10 positions match TRBD1. Germline assignment: CDR1 MDHEN and CDR2 SYDVKM. There are 15 residues in the CDR3. Unmatched junction bases numbered 5, after V lost 4 bases and J lost 5 bases. The DNA for the CDR3 is TGTGCCAGCAGTTCCCGGGACAGGGGAAGAAACACCATATATTTT. It is translated as CASSSRDRGRNTIYF.

This chain joins TRBV4-3 and TRBJ1-5; maybe TRBD1 (6 bases). Trimming pared 2 bases from V and 7 bases from J, leaving 15 bases between. This CDR3 has 15 residues. The germline gives CDR1 LGHNA, CDR2 YSLEER. The CDR3 DNA is TGCGCCAGCAGCCAACTGATAGGGGGAGCGCAGCCCCAGCATTTT. Protein product: CASSQLIGGAQPQHF.

The V gene is TRBV9, the J gene TRBJ1-2, with 7 bases fitting TRBD1. Trimming removed 2 bases from V and 6 bases from J; junction bases left unmatched: 7. The CDR3 has 14 residues. Germline V lookup: CDR1 SGDLS, CDR2 YYNGEE. The CDR3 reads CASSVHKGGHGYTF. The DNA of the CDR3 is TGTGCCAGCAGCGTTCATAAAGGGGGCCATGGCTACACCTTC.

The table lists this clone with a few counts. The chain combines TRBV28 with TRBJ1-5; D uncertain. CDR1 is MDHEN, CDR2 SYDVKM, per germline. The ends were cut back, 5 bases at V and 0 bases at J, with 11 bases in the middle. The CDR3 runs 15 residues. The DNA of the CDR3 is TGTGCCAGCAGTCTACCCCAGAGTAGCAATCAGCCCCAGCATTTT. As protein: CASSLPQSSNQPQHF.

The table lists this clone with a count of one. J is TRBJ2-2 and V is TRBV27, with a tentative D call TRBD2 (6 bases). Trimming pared 6 bases from V and 6 bases from J, leaving 11 bases between. The CDR3 has 13 residues. Germline CDR1 is MNHEY and CDR2 is SMNVEV (reference sequence). The CDR3, as DNA: TGTGCCAGCAGCCTCGGAGGGCCCGGGGAGCTGTTTTTT. This sequence encodes CASSLGGPGELFF.

The count of this clone is one. This may stem from a read error, because a much larger clone lies one nucleotide away. The V and J genes are TRBV7-9 and TRBJ1-5, with D perhaps matching TRBD1 (5 bases). The V gene's germline CDR1 is SEHNR and CDR2 FQNEAQ (reference sequence). This CDR3 is 13 amino acids long. V was shortened by 5 bases and J by 5 bases, with 10 bases between the two germline ends. The CDR3 DNA is TGTGCCAGCAGCGGGGACGGGGATCAGCCCCAGCATTTT. Its translation is CASSGDGDQPQHF.

This clone was counted a single time. The chain has TRBV18 and TRBJ1-6; 12 bases align to TRBD1. The J segment lost 7 bases and the V segment lost 3 bases, leaving 7 bases of the junction unmatched. The CDR3 has 17 amino acids. In germline, CDR1 is KGHSH, CDR2 LQKENI. For the CDR3, the DNA is TGTGCCAGCTCACCGGGGACAGGGGGCGCGGAGAATTCACCCCTCCACTTT. It codes for CASSPGTGGAENSPLHF. The variable domain in full, with the rest retrieved from reference TRBV18 and TRBJ1-6, is NAGVMQNPRHLVRRRGQEARLRCSPMKGHSHVYWYRQLPEEGLKFMVYLQKENIIDESGMPKERFSAEFPKEGPSILRIQQVVRGDSAAYFCASSPGTGGAENSPLHFGNGTRLTVT.

The chain uses TRBV27 and TRBJ1-5, with a tentative D call TRBD1 (5 bases). Germline V lookup: CDR1 MNHEY, CDR2 SMNVEV (reference sequence). This CDR3 region has 18 residues. Trimming removed 0 bases at V and 2 bases at J, with 17 bases between. CDR3 sequence (DNA): TGTGCCAGCAGTTTATCGGCCCTCGGGACCCCCGGCAATCAGCCCCAGCATTTT. Its protein product is CASSLSALGTPGNQPQHF.

The genes are TRBV7-9 and TRBJ2-6; no clear D. The CDR3 extends over 12 amino acids. The V gene's germline CDR1 is SEHNR and CDR2 FQNEAQ (reference sequence). V dropped 8 bases and J dropped 4 bases, with 6 bases sitting between them. The chain's CDR3 is CASRPGANVLTF. The CDR3 DNA is TGTGCCAGCCGACCGGGGGCCAACGTCCTGACTTTC. Using reference TRBV7-9 and TRBJ2-6 for the parts outside the CDR3, the full variable domain is DTGVSQNPRHKITKRGQNVTFRCDPISEHNRLYWYRQTLGQGPEFLTYFQNEAQLEKSRLLSDRFSAERPKGSFSTLEIQRTEQGDSAMYLCASRPGANVLTFGAGSRLTVL.

This clone showed up many times. The gene calls are TRBV4-1 and TRBJ1-6, with a possible D match to TRBD1 (6 bases). This CDR3 contains 15 residues. Trimming cost V 3 bases and J 7 bases, with 13 bases left between them. Germline V lookup: CDR1 MGHRA, CDR2 YSYEKL. The CDR3 DNA reads as TGCGCCAGCAGCCAGGAGACAGGTTCAAATTCACCCCTCCACTTT. Amino acids: CASSQETGSNSPLHF.

Regarding this clone: This specimen includes other DNA sequences encoding the same CDR3. The rearrangement joins TRBV9 to TRBJ1-1; D is uncertain. V was cut by 0 bases and J by 2 bases, with 5 bases left in between. This CDR3 is 13 amino acids long. Germline V gene lookup returns CDR1 SGDLS and CDR2 YYNGEE. The DNA of the CDR3 is TGTGCCAGCAGCGTAGGCAGCAACACTGAAGCTTTCTTT. This translates into CASSVGSNTEAFF.

This chain links TRBV5-4 with TRBJ1-1, with 11 bases lining up with TRBD1. The CDR3 is 17 amino acids. With V trimmed by 5 bases and J by 0 bases, 9 bases remained unmatched. CDR1 and CDR2 from the germline V gene are SGHNT and YYREEE (reference sequence). The CDR3 region is CASRDGGTGGLNTEAFF. CDR3 coding DNA: TGTGCCAGCAGGGATGGGGGGACAGGGGGTCTGAACACTGAAGCTTTCTTT.

DNA for the CDR3: TGTGCCAGCAGGATAAGGACAGGCGGGACTGAAGCTTTCTTT. Protein sequence: CASRIRTGGTEAFF. The chain combines TRBV28 with TRBJ1-1; 7 bases are shared with TRBD1. The CDR3 runs 14 residues. With V trimmed by 6 bases and J by 5 bases, 9 bases remained unmatched. CDR1 and CDR2 from the germline V gene are MDHEN and SYDVKM.

In regard to this clone: The identical CDR3 is also encoded by other nucleotide sequences in the sample. The V gene is TRBV20-1, the J gene TRBJ2-5; D ambiguous. This CDR3 spans 11 amino acids. Germline CDR1 reads DFQATT; CDR2 reads SNEGSKA (reference sequence). The ends were cut back, 3 bases at V and 3 bases at J, with 5 bases in the middle. The CDR3 DNA is TGCAGTGCTAGTGTCAAAGAGACCCAGTACTTC. It yields the protein CSASVKETQYF.

This clone showed up just once. The gene calls are TRBV4-1 and TRBJ2-1, with a weak D call TRBD1 (6 bases). The CDR3 consists of 12 residues. Germline CDR1 reads MGHRA; CDR2 reads YSYEKL. V dropped 4 bases and J dropped 9 bases, with 10 bases sitting between them. CDR3 protein: CASSLTGGEQFF. CDR3 DNA: TGCGCCAGCAGCCTGACAGGAGGTGAGCAGTTCTTC.

This clone occurred once. J is TRBJ1-5 and V is TRBV5-6, with D uncertain. CDR3 length: 15 amino acids. V was pared by 4 bases and J by 1 base, with 12 bases between. Per germline, CDR1 SGHDT and CDR2 YYEEEE. DNA of the CDR3: TGTGCCAGCAGCCGAGGCGGCGGGAGCAATCAGCCCCAGCATTTT. Protein: CASSRGGGSNQPQHF.

The chain uses TRBV2 and TRBJ2-2; possibly TRBD1 for D (5 bases). The CDR3 spans 11 residues. Germline CDR1 SNHLY, CDR2 FYNNEI. Trimming pared 8 bases from V and 6 bases from J, leaving 7 bases between. CDR3 protein: CASLGAGELFF. In nucleotides, the CDR3 is TGTGCCAGCTTAGGGGCCGGGGAGCTGTTTTTT. The whole variable domain, remainder taken from reference TRBV2 and TRBJ2-2, is EPEVTQTPSHQVTQMGQEVILRCVPISNHLYFYWYRQILGQKVEFLVSFYNNEISEKSEIFDDQFSVERPDGSNFTLKIRSTKLEDSAMYFCASLGAGELFFGEGSRLTVL.

For this clone: Just one base apart from a much larger clone, this may be a read error. The CDR3 DNA sequence: TGCGCCAGCAGCTTGGCGACAGACTACTACGAGCAGTACTTC. This codes for CASSLATDYYEQYF. This chain links TRBV5-1 with TRBJ2-7; either TRBD1 or TRBD2 may fit D (5 bases each). The germline V gene has CDR1 SGHRS and CDR2 YFSETQ. The CDR3 spans 14 residues. Between the trimmed V and J ends, which lost 0 bases and 3 bases, there was a span of 10 bases.

V gene TRBV2 combines with J gene TRBJ2-7; D is unresolved. The CDR3 is 12 residues long. In germline, CDR1 is SNHLY, CDR2 FYNNEI. The V end lost 4 bases, the J end lost 4 bases, and 8 bases lay between the germline ends. CDR3 bases: TGTGCCAGCAGTGCCCTTGTGTACGAGCAGTACTTC. Translating it yields CASSALVYEQYF. The complete variable domain, with remaining parts taken from reference TRBV2 and TRBJ2-7, reads EPEVTQTPSHQVTQMGQEVILRCVPISNHLYFYWYRQILGQKVEFLVSFYNNEISEKSEIFDDQFSVERPDGSNFTLKIRSTKLEDSAMYFCASSALVYEQYFGPGTRLTVT.

To note about this clone: Other nucleotide sequences in the sample specify the same CDR3. The genes are TRBV10-3 and TRBJ2-3; D is undetermined. Trimming removed 6 bases at V and 0 bases at J, with 4 bases between. In germline, CDR1 is ENHRY, CDR2 SYGVKD. The CDR3 runs to 12 residues. The DNA for the CDR3 is TGTGCCATCAGAGGGAGCACAGATACGCAGTATTTT. Its protein is CAIRGSTDTQYF.

The chain links TRBV7-9 to TRBJ1-5; D ambiguous. Per the germline V gene, CDR1 is SEHNR and CDR2 is FQNEAQ (reference sequence). This CDR3 has 13 residues. The germline V and J ends were trimmed by 0 bases and 6 bases, with 6 bases remaining between them. The CDR3 loop reads CASSLAVAQPQHF. Here the CDR3 DNA reads TGTGCCAGCAGCTTAGCCGTAGCTCAGCCCCAGCATTTT.

The J gene is TRBJ2-5, the V gene TRBV11-2; possibly TRBD2 for D (6 bases). CDR1 is SGHAT and CDR2 is FQNNGV in the germline V gene. With 1 base removed from V and 5 bases from J, the gap between germline ends came to 14 bases. The CDR3 has 15 amino acids. This CDR3 is CASSLVLGGVETQYF. The CDR3 DNA reads TGTGCCAGCAGCTTAGTTTTGGGGGGAGTGGAGACCCAGTACTTC.

To note about this clone: Other DNA sequences from this sample encode an identical CDR3 as well. The V gene is TRBV10-3, the J gene TRBJ2-5; 13 bases map to TRBD2. V shed 2 bases, J shed 1 base, and the junction held 1 base outside the gene matches. There are 16 residues in the CDR3. Per the germline V gene, CDR1 is ENHRY and CDR2 is SYGVKD. CDR3 amino acids: CAISEGLAGAQETQYF. In nucleotides, the CDR3 is TGTGCCATCAGTGAGGGACTAGCGGGGGCCCAAGAGACCCAGTACTTC.

V and J are TRBV30 and TRBJ2-7; perhaps D is TRBD1 or TRBD2 (6 bases each). Germline values: CDR1 GTSNPN, CDR2 SVGIG (reference sequence). The V gene lost 0 bases and the J gene lost 0 bases, with 12 bases spanning the gap. This CDR3 has 15 amino acids. CDR3 DNA: TGTGCCTGGAGTGTAAGGGGGGTTTTCTCCTACGAGCAGTACTTC. Translated, it gives CAWSVRGVFSYEQYF.

This chain connects TRBV2 to TRBJ2-1; D is possibly TRBD2 (7 bases). CDR1 SNHLY and CDR2 FYNNEI come from the germline V gene. The CDR3 is made up of 18 amino acids. V shed 6 bases and J shed 0 bases, with 21 bases lying between them. CDR3 amino acids: CASRPDLGGESSYNEQFF. CDR3 nucleotide sequence: TGTGCCAGCAGACCCGATTTAGGGGGGGAGAGCTCCTACAATGAGCAGTTCTTC.

This sequence joins TRBV28 and TRBJ1-2, with D perhaps TRBD1 (6 bases). The CDR3 runs to 13 residues. Trimming removed 5 bases from V and 6 bases from J, with 13 bases in between. The V gene's germline CDR1 is MDHEN and CDR2 SYDVKM. CDR3 DNA sequence: TGTGCCAGCAGTCTCGGGACACCCCATGGCTACACCTTC. This translates into CASSLGTPHGYTF.